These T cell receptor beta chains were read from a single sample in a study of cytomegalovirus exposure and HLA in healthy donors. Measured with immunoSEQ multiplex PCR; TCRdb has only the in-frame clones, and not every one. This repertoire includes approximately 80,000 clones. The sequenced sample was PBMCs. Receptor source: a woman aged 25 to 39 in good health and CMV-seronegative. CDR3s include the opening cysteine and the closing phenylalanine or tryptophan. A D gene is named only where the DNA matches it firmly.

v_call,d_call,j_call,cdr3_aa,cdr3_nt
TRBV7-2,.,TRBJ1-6,CASSLVGQGNSPLHF,TGTGCCAGCAGCTTAGTAGGTCAGGGGAATTCACCCCTCCACTTT
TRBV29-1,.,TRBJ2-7,CSVLAENAYEQYF,TGCAGCGTTTTGGCAGAAAACGCCTACGAGCAGTACTTC
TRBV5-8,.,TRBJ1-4,CASSFSSVGREKLFF,TGTGCCAGCAGCTTTAGCAGTGTCGGCAGAGAAAAACTGTTTTTT
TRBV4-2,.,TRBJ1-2,CASSQEGRGWVYGYTF,TGTGCCAGCAGCCAAGAAGGACGGGGGTGGGTGTATGGCTACACCTTC
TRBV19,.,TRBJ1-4,CASSMYGTIGEKLFF,TGTGCCAGTAGTATGTACGGGACAATCGGAGAAAAACTGTTTTTT
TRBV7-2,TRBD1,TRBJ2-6,CASSSSPGQGLGGANVLTF,TGTGCCAGCAGCTCCTCACCGGGACAGGGGCTAGGAGGGGCCAACGTCCTGACTTTC
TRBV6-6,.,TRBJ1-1,CASTRSLNTEAFF,TGTGCCAGCACGAGGAGTCTGAACACTGAAGCTTTCTTT
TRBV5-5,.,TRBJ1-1,CASSPRTGQGTEAFF,TGTGCCAGCAGCCCCAGGACCGGACAAGGAACTGAAGCTTTCTTT
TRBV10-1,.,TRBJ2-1,CASSAGGSYNEQFF,TGCGCCAGCAGTGCAGGGGGGTCCTACAATGAGCAGTTCTTC
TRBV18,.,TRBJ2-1,CASSLIGQNYNEQFF,TGTGCCAGCTCACTAATAGGACAGAACTACAATGAGCAGTTCTTC
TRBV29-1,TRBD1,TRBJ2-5,CSAAVGQGTETQYF,TGCAGCGCCGCGGTCGGACAGGGGACAGAGACCCAGTACTTC
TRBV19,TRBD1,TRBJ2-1,CASTGTVYNEQFF,TGTGCCAGTACTGGGACAGTCTACAATGAGCAGTTCTTC
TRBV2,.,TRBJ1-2,CASSEVERRGPGYTF,TGTGCCAGCAGTGAAGTGGAGCGAAGAGGGCCTGGCTACACCTTC
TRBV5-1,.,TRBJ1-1,CASSLVRLDLNTEAFF,TGCGCCAGCAGCTTGGTCAGACTGGACTTGAACACTGAAGCTTTCTTT
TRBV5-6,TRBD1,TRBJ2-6,CASSWGTGSSGANVLTF,TGTGCCAGCAGCTGGGGGACAGGGAGCTCTGGGGCCAACGTCCTGACTTTC
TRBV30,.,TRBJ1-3,CAWRGEFSGNTIYF,TGTGCCTGGCGGGGGGAATTCTCTGGAAACACCATATATTTT
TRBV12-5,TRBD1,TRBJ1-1,CASGAPPGTGWTEAFF,TGTGCTAGTGGTGCCCCTCCCGGGACAGGGTGGACTGAAGCTTTCTTT
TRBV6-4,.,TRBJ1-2,CASSDSPGAGGYTF,TGTGCCAGCAGTGACTCTCCTGGGGCGGGAGGCTACACCTTC
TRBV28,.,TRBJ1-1,CASRPGGVEAFF,TGTGCCAGCAGACCCGGGGGAGTTGAAGCTTTCTTT
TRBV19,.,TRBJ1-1,CASNVAGRHTEAFF,TGTGCCAGTAATGTGGCAGGGAGGCACACTGAAGCTTTCTTT
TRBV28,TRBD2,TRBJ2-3,CASAGTSGLFGTDTQYF,TGTGCCAGCGCCGGGACTAGCGGGCTATTCGGGACAGATACGCAGTATTTT
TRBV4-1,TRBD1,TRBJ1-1,CASSPGQGWNTEAFF,TGCGCCAGCAGCCCGGGACAGGGATGGAACACTGAAGCTTTCTTT
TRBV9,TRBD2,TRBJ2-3,CASSFSGVTTDTQYF,TGTGCCAGCAGCTTTAGCGGGGTGACGACAGATACGCAGTATTTT
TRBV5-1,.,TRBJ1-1,CASSDTPGEAPEAFF,TGCGCCAGCAGCGATACCCCCGGGGAGGCTCCTGAAGCTTTCTTT
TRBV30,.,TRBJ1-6,CAGSAGGPDNSPLHF,TGTGCCGGGAGTGCCGGGGGGCCGGATAATTCACCCCTCCACTTT
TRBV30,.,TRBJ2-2,CAWWSITGELFF,TGTGCCTGGTGGAGTATCACCGGGGAGCTGTTTTTT
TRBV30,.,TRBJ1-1,CAWSPILDTEDFF,TGTGCCTGGAGTCCAATTTTGGACACTGAAGATTTCTTT
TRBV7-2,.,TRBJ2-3,CASSLSGQSGTQYF,TGTGCCAGCAGCTTATCTGGGCAGTCAGGTACGCAGTATTTT
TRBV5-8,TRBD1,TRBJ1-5,CASTSGQAYSNQPQHF,TGTGCCAGCACTTCAGGACAGGCTTATAGCAATCAGCCCCAGCATTTT
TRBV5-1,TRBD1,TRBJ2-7,CASSFGTGGDSTYEQYF,TGCGCCAGCAGCTTTGGGACAGGGGGGGACTCTACCTACGAGCAGTACTTC
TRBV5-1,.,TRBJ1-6,CASSLEESNSPLHF,TGCGCCAGCAGCTTGGAGGAGAGTAATTCACCCCTCCACTTT
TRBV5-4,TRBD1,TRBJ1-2,CASSQGTGGANYGYTF,TGTGCCAGCAGCCAGGGGACAGGGGGCGCGAACTATGGCTACACCTTC
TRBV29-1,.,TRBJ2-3,CSVMGGIEGTDTQYF,TGCAGCGTTATGGGGGGAATTGAGGGGACAGATACGCAGTATTTT